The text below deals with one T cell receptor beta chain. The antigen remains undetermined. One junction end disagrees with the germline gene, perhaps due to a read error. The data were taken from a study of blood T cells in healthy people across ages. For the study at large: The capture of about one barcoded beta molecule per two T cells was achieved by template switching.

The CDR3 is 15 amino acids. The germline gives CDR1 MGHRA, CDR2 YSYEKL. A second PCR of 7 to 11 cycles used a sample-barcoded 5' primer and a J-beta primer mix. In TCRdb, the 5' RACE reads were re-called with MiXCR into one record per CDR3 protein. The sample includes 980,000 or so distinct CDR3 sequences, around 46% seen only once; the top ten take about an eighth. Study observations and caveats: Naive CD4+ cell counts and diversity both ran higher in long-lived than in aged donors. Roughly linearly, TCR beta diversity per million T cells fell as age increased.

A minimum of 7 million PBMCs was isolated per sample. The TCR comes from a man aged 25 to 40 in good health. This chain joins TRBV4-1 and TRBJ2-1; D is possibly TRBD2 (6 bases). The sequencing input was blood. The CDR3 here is CASSRETRSYNGQFF. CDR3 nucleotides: TGCGCCAGCAGCCGGGAGACTAGGAGTTACAATGGGCAGTTCTTC.